These 17 T cell receptor beta chains were all obtained from the same sample, sequenced in a study of blood T cell repertoires in COVID-19. TCRdb's copy holds only in-frame clones and misses some; the assay was immunoSEQ multiplex PCR. This table holds 150,000 to 200,000 clones, approximately 80% found once. Sequencing was done on a sample of PBMCs or T cells enriched from blood (not recorded which). The receptors here all came from a man aged 45-65 years who had recovered from COVID-19.

The V and J genes are TRBV2 and TRBJ2-1, with D maybe TRBD1 (5 bases). V gave up 1 base and J gave up 7 bases, with 11 bases separating them. This CDR3 region has 14 residues. Germline CDR1 and CDR2: SNHLY and FYNNEI. CDR3 region: CASSEGTSGNEQFF. The CDR3 nucleotides read TGTGCCAGCAGTGAAGGGACATCAGGGAATGAGCAGTTCTTC.

The chain combines TRBV5-1 with TRBJ1-4; 7 nucleotides align to TRBD1. The ends lost 4 bases at V and 7 bases at J; junction bases unmatched: 7. Germline CDR1 SGHRS, CDR2 YFSETQ. The CDR3 has 14 amino acids. Written as DNA, the CDR3 is TGCGCCAGCAGCCTCCGACAGGGAATTGAAAAACTGTTTTTT. Encoded protein: CASSLRQGIEKLFF.

The chain is built from TRBV19 and TRBJ1-4, with 7 bases matching TRBD1. Germline V CDR1 and CDR2: LNHDA, SQIVND (reference sequence). The length of the CDR3 is 16 residues. V shed 5 bases, J shed 8 bases, and the junction held 14 bases outside the gene matches. The CDR3 nucleotides read TGTGCCAGTAGTCTGCCAGGGGGTCATTCGCAAGAAAAACTGTTTTTT. Amino acid sequence: CASSLPGGHSQEKLFF.

The rearrangement links TRBV10-2 to TRBJ1-6; 8 nucleotides match TRBD1. The germline gives CDR1 WSHSY, CDR2 SAAADI. The CDR3 has 17 amino acids. After removal of 5 bases from V and 8 bases from J, the junction contained 14 bases not matched to a gene. The DNA of the CDR3 is TGCGCCAGCAGTTCCTCCTCTACAGGGGGTGGAGATTCACCCCTCCACTTT. Translation: CASSSSSTGGGDSPLHF.

The chain recombines TRBV2 with TRBJ1-4; D possibly corresponds to TRBD1 (5 bases). The CDR3 runs 16 residues. The ends were cut back, 6 bases at V and 0 bases at J, with 14 bases in the middle. Germline assignment: CDR1 SNHLY and CDR2 FYNNEI. The CDR3 region has the DNA TGTGCCAGCAGAAGAGGAGGGGTAACAACTAATGAAAAACTGTTTTTT. Protein product: CASRRGGVTTNEKLFF.

The chain recombines TRBV6-5 with TRBJ1-3; 8 bases line up with TRBD1. This CDR3 is built from 14 residues. CDR1 is MNHEY and CDR2 is SVGAGI in the germline V gene. V was clipped by 5 bases and J by 7 bases; unmatched bases: 7. CDR3 sequence (DNA): TGTGCCAGCAGTCCGGACAGGGTGAGGAACACCATATATTTT. Its translation: CASSPDRVRNTIYF.

This clone occurred a few times. The gene calls are TRBV6-5 and TRBJ1-3, with unresolved D. Deletions cut 6 bases from V and 3 bases from J, with 9 bases between. The CDR3 has 13 residues. Looked up from germline, CDR1 is MNHEY and CDR2 is SVGAGI. The CDR3 nucleotides are TGTGCCAGCAGCCCCTTTTTTGGAAACACCATATATTTT. This translates into CASSPFFGNTIYF.

The chain is built from TRBV12-3 or TRBV12-4 and TRBJ1-5; D might be TRBD1 (5 bases). V lost 6 bases, J lost 5 bases, and 11 bases lay in between. The length of the CDR3 is 13 residues. The CDR3 DNA reads TGTGCCAGCAGCGCGGCGGGGGATCAGCCCCAGCATTTT. Translating it yields CASSAAGDQPQHF.

The gene calls are TRBV29-1 and TRBJ1-1; D remains ambiguous. Germline CDR1 reads SQVTM; CDR2 reads ANQGSEA. This CDR3 comprises 13 residues. Trimming left V 6 bases short and J 3 bases short, with 14 bases between. Here the CDR3 DNA reads TGCAGCGTCGGGTCCTCTAAGGACACTGAAGCTTTCTTT. Translation gives CSVGSSKDTEAFF.

The rearrangement links TRBV7-3 to TRBJ2-2; 10 nucleotides line up with TRBD2. Germline assignment: CDR1 SGHTA and CDR2 FQGTGA. The CDR3 has 15 amino acids. V gave up 3 bases and J gave up 5 bases; unmatched junction bases: 3. In nucleotides, the CDR3 is TGTGCCAGCAGCTTGGGACTAGCGAGGACCGGGGAGCTGTTTTTT. This sequence encodes CASSLGLARTGELFF. The full variable domain, in which reference TRBV7-3 and TRBJ2-2 provide the parts outside the CDR3, is GAGVSQTPSNKVTEKGKYVELRCDPISGHTALYWYRQSLGQGPEFLIYFQGTGAADDSGLPNDRFFAVRPEGSVSTLKIQRTERGDSAVYLCASSLGLARTGELFFGEGSRLTVL.

This chain uses TRBV21-1 with TRBJ1-1; TRBD1 is the table's D call, not checked against the DNA. TRBV21-1 represents a pseudogene. This CDR3 comprises 16 residues. The CDR3 here is CASSKVRTGVGTEAFF. CDR3 sequence (DNA): TGTGCCAGCAGCAAAGTGCGGACAGGGGTCGGCACTGAAGCTTTCTTT.

V gene TRBV28 combines with J gene TRBJ2-4, with a possible D match to TRBD1 (6 bases). Germline-derived CDR1 and CDR2 are MDHEN and SYDVKM. This CDR3 contains 14 residues. V lost 7 bases, J lost 15 bases, and 25 bases lay in between. The CDR3 DNA reads TGTGCCAGCACCCTATCGACAGGCTCCAGAGCCCGGTACTTC. Amino acid sequence: CASTLSTGSRARYF. The whole variable domain, filled in from reference TRBV28 and TRBJ2-4, reads DVKVTQSSRYLVKRTGEKVFLECVQDMDHENMFWYRQDPGLGLRLIYFSYDVKMKEKGDIPEGYSVSREKKERFSLILESASTNQTSMYLCASTLSTGSRARYFGAGTRLSVL.

This chain uses TRBV30 with TRBJ1-6; D not certain. Germline V lookup: CDR1 GTSNPN, CDR2 SVGIG (reference sequence). V dropped 4 bases and J dropped 10 bases, with 17 bases sitting between them. The CDR3 runs 14 residues. The CDR3 nucleotides read TGTGCCTGGACGTATTCAGGTCCAAAATCACCCCTCCACTTT. Translated: CAWTYSGPKSPLHF.

The gene calls are TRBV2 and TRBJ1-4, with D hard to call. V was shortened by 7 bases and J by 5 bases, with 5 bases between the two germline ends. The CDR3 is 11 residues long. Germline V lookup: CDR1 SNHLY, CDR2 FYNNEI. DNA of the CDR3: TGTGCCAGCAAACAGAATGAAAAACTGTTTTTT. It is translated as CASKQNEKLFF. The entire variable domain, with the rest obtained from reference TRBV2 and TRBJ1-4, is as follows: EPEVTQTPSHQVTQMGQEVILRCVPISNHLYFYWYRQILGQKVEFLVSFYNNEISEKSEIFDDQFSVERPDGSNFTLKIRSTKLEDSAMYFCASKQNEKLFFGSGTQLSVL.

DNA for the CDR3: TGTGCCTGGAGTGTAATCAGGGGACAGCCCCAGCATTTT. Translating gives CAWSVIRGQPQHF. The gene calls are TRBV30 and TRBJ1-5; possibly TRBD1 for D (6 bases). V lost 0 bases to trimming and J lost 7 bases, with 10 bases between them. The CDR3 is 13 amino acids. The germline gives CDR1 GTSNPN, CDR2 SVGIG (reference sequence).

V and J are TRBV3-1 (or the pseudogene TRBV3-2) and TRBJ1-1; D may be TRBD1 (5 bases). The CDR3 has 12 amino acids. Germline V gene sequence: CDR1 LGHDT, CDR2 YNNKEL (reference sequence). V was trimmed by 3 bases and J by 8 bases, leaving 10 bases between them. CDR3 nucleotide sequence: TGTGCCAGCAGCCAGGGACTAGCAGAAGCTTTCTTT. Its protein is CASSQGLAEAFF.

The chain has TRBV5-8 and TRBJ1-4; D is perhaps TRBD1 (6 bases). The germline V and J ends were trimmed by 0 bases and 5 bases, with 8 bases remaining between them. The CDR3 spans 14 residues. Germline values: CDR1 SGHTS, CDR2 YDEGEE. CDR3 region: CASSLVQGNEKLFF. The CDR3 DNA reads TGTGCCAGCAGCTTGGTCCAGGGGAATGAAAAACTGTTTTTT.